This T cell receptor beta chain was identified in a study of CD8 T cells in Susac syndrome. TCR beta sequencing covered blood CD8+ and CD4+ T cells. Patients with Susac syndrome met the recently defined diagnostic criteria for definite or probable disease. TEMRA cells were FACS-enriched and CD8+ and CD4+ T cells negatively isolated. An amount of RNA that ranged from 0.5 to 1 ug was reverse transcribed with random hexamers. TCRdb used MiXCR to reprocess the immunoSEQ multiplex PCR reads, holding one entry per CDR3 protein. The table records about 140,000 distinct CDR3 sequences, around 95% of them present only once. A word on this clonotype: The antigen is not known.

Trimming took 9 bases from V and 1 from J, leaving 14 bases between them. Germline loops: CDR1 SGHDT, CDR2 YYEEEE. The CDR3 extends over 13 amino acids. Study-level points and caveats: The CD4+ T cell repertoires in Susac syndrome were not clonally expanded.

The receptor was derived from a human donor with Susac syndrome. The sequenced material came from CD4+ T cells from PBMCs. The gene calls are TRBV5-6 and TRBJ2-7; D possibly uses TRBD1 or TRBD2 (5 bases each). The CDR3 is CATPDGTSYEQYF. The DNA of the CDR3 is TGTGCCACCCCGGACGGGACGTCCTACGAGCAGTACTTC.